This TCR beta chain comes out of a study of T cell responses to AZD1222 COVID-19 vaccine. V was clipped by 2 bases and J by 1 base; unmatched bases: 7. CDR1 is SGHRS and CDR2 is YFSETQ in the germline V gene. The CDR3 loop spans 16 amino acids. Produced via immunoSEQ multiplex PCR; TCRdb's table is partial and in-frame only. The data show roughly 150,000 clones, with 91% seen just once and 4.5% to 6.5% held by the top ten. This chain uses TRBV5-1 with TRBJ2-5, with 8 positions matching TRBD2. This sample comprised peripheral blood, obtained on day 0 of AZD1222 vaccination. The clonotype was recovered from an adult in good health. The CDR3 region has the DNA TGCGCCAGCAGCTTTAGCGGGACGTCACCCCAAGAGACCCAGTACTTC. Residues: CASSFSGTSPQETQYF.